This T cell receptor (beta chain) was captured in a study of sequential checkpoint blockade in melanoma. Study-wide background: Both treatment sequences were followed by maintenance nivolumab.

The assay was immunoSEQ multiplex PCR, and TCRdb's table has in-frame clones only and misses some. The sample consists of approximately 11,000 clones, more than 50% of them appearing once. Treatment given: randomized to nivolumab then ipilimumab (arm A) or the reverse (arm B). Live CD3+CD8+ CD19− CD56− cells were sorted from PBMCs. Looked up from germline, CDR1 is KGHSH and CDR2 is LQKENI. The V gene lost 4 bases and the J gene lost 2 bases, with 14 bases spanning the gap. The CDR3 covers 15 residues. The chain uses TRBV18 and TRBJ2-5; D possibly corresponds to TRBD1 (6 bases). This sequence was found in a human donor with melanoma. The sample here was CD8+ T cells sorted from blood (inferred from file names), taken from a patient given nivolumab and ipilimumab in sequence. CDR3 bases: TGTGCCAGCTCACACGAACAGGGTACTCAAGAGACCCAGTACTTC. It is translated as CASSHEQGTQETQYF.